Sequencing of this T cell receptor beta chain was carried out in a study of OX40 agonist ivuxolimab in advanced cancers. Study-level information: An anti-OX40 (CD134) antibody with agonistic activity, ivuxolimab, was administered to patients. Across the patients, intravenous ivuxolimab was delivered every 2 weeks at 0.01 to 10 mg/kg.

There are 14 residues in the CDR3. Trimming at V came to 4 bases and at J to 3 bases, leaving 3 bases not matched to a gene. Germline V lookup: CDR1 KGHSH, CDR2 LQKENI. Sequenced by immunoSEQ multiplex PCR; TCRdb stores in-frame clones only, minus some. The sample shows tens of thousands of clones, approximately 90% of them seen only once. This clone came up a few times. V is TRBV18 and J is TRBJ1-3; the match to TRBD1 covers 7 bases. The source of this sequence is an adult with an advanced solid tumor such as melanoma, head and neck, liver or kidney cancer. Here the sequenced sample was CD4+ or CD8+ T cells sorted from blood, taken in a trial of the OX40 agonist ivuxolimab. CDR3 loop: CASSQGTDGNTIYF. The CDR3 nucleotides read TGTGCCAGCTCACAGGGGACAGATGGAAACACCATATATTTT.